The source of this T cell receptor (beta chain) is a study of shared clonotypes between healthy human individuals. Study details: A couple of women and a few men aged 18 to 49 made up the donors. Three CD4 naive, three CD4 memory, two CD8 naive and one CD8 memory plate were used per donor. Study-wide results and limits: Naive CD4 clonotype sharing across a handful of donors was 4.5% to 6%.

Generated by immunoSEQ multiplex PCR, the TCRdb table keeps only in-frame clones and is missing some. The sample lists 780,000 or so clones, 72% occurring once. CDR3 length: 15 amino acids. V lost 4 bases and J lost 3; bases outside the gene matches: 5. Per the germline V gene, CDR1 is MDHEN and CDR2 is SYDVKM. As concerns this clone: Its antigen is undetermined.

Sequenced material: memory CD4+ T cells sorted from blood. Subset of the sample: CD45RA-negative fraction. This rearrangement joins TRBV28 to TRBJ2-3, with TRBD2 identical over 9 bases. The TCR originated in a woman under 40 in good health. CDR3 DNA sequence: TGTGCCAGCAGTTCGCTAGCGGGAAGTACAGATACGCAGTATTTT. Its translation: CASSSLAGSTDTQYF.